This is a list of T cell receptor beta chains from one sample in a study of beta chain features in type 1 diabetes. Assay used: immunoSEQ multiplex PCR; TCRdb lists only in-frame clones, some missing. The sample shows 120,000 to 150,000 clones, roughly 53% of them seen only once. Material: Tregs from blood. The source of these receptors is a man younger than 30 in good health. Both conserved end residues are trimmed from each CDR3.

>TRBV11-2|10
ASSLTRVEQF
>TRBV28|13
ASSRDRALSDGYT
>TRBV7-3|16
ASSPWGLAGVNYNEQF
>TRBV7-6|12
ASSPSPSGNTIY
>TRBV10-3|11
AISSGQIDTQY
>TRBV30|12
AWSVGAGIRTQY
>TRBV9|11
ASSGTGSYEQY
>TRBV28|16
ASSLTWGGAGRNQPQH
>TRBV5-1|10
ASSLFRGELF
>TRBV30|12
AWNRDYIYNEQF
>TRBV5-4|15
ASSPGQGFSGANVLT
>TRBV23-1|11
ASSRINRAAIY
>TRBV7-2|14
ASSLDSGSSYNEQF
>TRBV19|12
ASSTRQLGYGYT
>TRBV28|11
ASAPVPSYEQY